These 27 T cell receptor beta chains originate from one sample sequenced in a study of blood T cell repertoires in COVID-19. Clones were read by immunoSEQ multiplex PCR, and TCRdb kept only the in-frame ones, dropping some. The sample includes about 69,000 clones, approximately 84% seen only once; the top ten take about 17%. Sequenced material: peripheral blood. These receptors all stem from a man in his forties with COVID-19, enrolled during active disease.

The chain uses TRBV27 and TRBJ1-5, with 9 positions matching TRBD1. Germline lookup yields CDR1 MNHEY and CDR2 SMNVEV (reference sequence). CDR3 size: 14 residues. The J segment lost 4 bases and the V segment lost 6 bases, leaving 4 bases of the junction unmatched. Here the CDR3 reads CASRLDRGNQPQHF. The CDR3 DNA is TGTGCCAGCAGACTCGACAGGGGGAATCAGCCCCAGCATTTT.

This sequence joins TRBV2 and TRBJ2-2; D gene unclear. V lost 7 bases and J 5 bases, leaving 8 bases between the germline ends. The CDR3 contains 12 residues. Germline V CDR1 and CDR2: SNHLY, FYNNEI. The CDR3 region has the DNA TGTGCCAGCACATACGGTACCGGGGAGCTGTTTTTT. Its translation: CASTYGTGELFF.

This chain connects TRBV6-6 to TRBJ1-2; the match to TRBD1 covers 8 bases. Germline-derived CDR1 and CDR2 are MNHNY and SVGAGI (reference sequence). V lost 0 bases to trimming and J lost 4 bases; unmatched junction nucleotides: 7. The CDR3 has 16 amino acids. The CDR3 here is CASSYSGQGASYGYTF. The CDR3 DNA sequence: TGTGCCAGCAGTTACTCGGGGCAGGGGGCTTCCTATGGCTACACCTTC.

This clone was counted a few times. V gene TRBV12-5 combines with J gene TRBJ1-5; D uncertain. Per the germline V gene, CDR1 is LGHNT and CDR2 is FRNRAP. The CDR3 covers 14 residues. Trimming cost V 5 bases and J 3 bases, with 11 bases left between them. CDR3 protein: CASGPDTSNQPQHF. The DNA of the CDR3 is TGTGCTAGTGGTCCCGACACCTCCAATCAGCCCCAGCATTTT.

The chain recombines TRBV5-6 with TRBJ2-7; D call uncertain. This CDR3 has 15 amino acids. CDR1 and CDR2 from the germline V gene are SGHDT and YYEEEE. V dropped 7 bases and J dropped 3 bases, with 20 bases sitting between them. The CDR3 nucleotides are TGTGCCAGCTTGCTAATGGGCAGAGCAGTCTACGAGCAGTACTTC. Protein sequence: CASLLMGRAVYEQYF.

J is TRBJ1-1 and V is TRBV7-9; 7 bases line up with TRBD1. Germline V gene lookup returns CDR1 SEHNR and CDR2 FQNEAQ (reference sequence). The CDR3 extends over 13 amino acids. The V segment lost 8 bases and the J segment 1 base; nucleotides outside the gene matches: 4. CDR3 sequence: CASGHRGNTEAFF. DNA of the CDR3: TGTGCCAGCGGTCACAGGGGGAACACTGAAGCTTTCTTT.

V is TRBV10-3 and J is TRBJ2-1; 11 bases map to TRBD2. The CDR3 covers 18 residues. V lost 0 bases to trimming and J lost 7 bases; unmatched junction nucleotides: 11. Germline CDR1 and CDR2: ENHRY and SYGVKD. The chain's CDR3 is CAISESVGSSGGLNEQFF. CDR3 nucleotide sequence: TGTGCCATCAGTGAGTCGGTAGGATCTAGCGGGGGGTTGAATGAGCAGTTCTTC.

The genes are TRBV6-5 and TRBJ1-1, with 9 bases identical to TRBD1. Germline V CDR1 and CDR2: MNHEY, SVGAGI. The CDR3 covers 14 residues. J was trimmed by 0 bases and V by 6 bases; bases with no gene match: 2. The CDR3 reads CASRDRGLNTEAFF. The CDR3 DNA is TGTGCCAGCAGGGACAGGGGCCTGAACACTGAAGCTTTCTTT.

V usage is TRBV2 and J usage is TRBJ1-2; 8 nucleotides align to TRBD1. CDR3 size: 14 residues. CDR1 is SNHLY and CDR2 is FYNNEI in the germline V gene. The ends lost 4 bases at V and 4 bases at J; junction bases unmatched: 5. CDR3 amino acids: CASSGTGTVYGYTF. The CDR3 coding sequence is TGTGCCAGCAGTGGGACAGGGACCGTCTATGGCTACACCTTC. The whole variable domain, remainder taken from reference TRBV2 and TRBJ1-2, is EPEVTQTPSHQVTQMGQEVILRCVPISNHLYFYWYRQILGQKVEFLVSFYNNEISEKSEIFDDQFSVERPDGSNFTLKIRSTKLEDSAMYFCASSGTGTVYGYTFGSGTRLTVV.

The CDR3 is CASRQGITYEQYF. CDR3 in DNA: TGTGCCAGCAGGCAGGGGATCACGTACGAGCAGTACTTC. The rearrangement joins TRBV2 to TRBJ2-7; TRBD1 might be the D (6 bases). The CDR3 covers 13 residues. Germline assignment: CDR1 SNHLY and CDR2 FYNNEI. The V end lost 6 bases, the J end lost 4 bases, and 13 bases lay between the germline ends.

V and J are TRBV21-1 and TRBJ2-1; whether TRBD2, the table's D call, matches the DNA was not checked. TRBV21-1 counts as a pseudogene. This CDR3 comprises 16 residues. The CDR3 nucleotides are TGTGCCAGCAGCAAAGATAGACTAGCGGTCTACAATGAGCAGTTCTTC. Amino acid sequence: CASSKDRLAVYNEQFF.

The J gene is TRBJ2-1, the V gene TRBV6-5, with D tentatively TRBD2 (5 bases). Trimming removed 7 bases from V and 10 bases from J, with 14 bases in between. CDR3 length: 12 amino acids. Per germline, CDR1 MNHEY and CDR2 SVGAGI. The CDR3 nucleotides read TGTGCCAGCACTATCGCTGGAGGAGAGCAGTTCTTC. Translating gives CASTIAGGEQFF.

The chain uses TRBV19 and TRBJ2-3, with D possibly TRBD1 on 6 matching bases. The CDR3 loop spans 15 amino acids. Germline V gene data show CDR1 as LNHDA and CDR2 as SQIVND (reference sequence). The V end was cut by 3 bases, the J end by 2 bases, with 12 bases between. CDR3 sequence: CASSIPQGLTDTQYF. The DNA for the CDR3 is TGTGCCAGTAGTATCCCACAGGGTCTCACAGATACGCAGTATTTT. Variable domain in full (rest from reference TRBV19 and TRBJ2-3): DGGITQSPKYLFRKEGQNVTLSCEQNLNHDAMYWYRQDPGQGLRLIYYSQIVNDFQKGDIAEGYSVSREKKESFPLTVTSAQKNPTAFYLCASSIPQGLTDTQYFGPGTRLTVL.

V is TRBV15 and J is TRBJ2-5; a weak D match, TRBD1 (6 bases). The CDR3 length is 15 residues. The V gene's germline CDR1 is LNHNV and CDR2 YYDKDF (reference sequence). V lost 3 bases, J lost 1 base, and 12 bases lay in between. CDR3 region: CATSSQRGIQETQYF. The CDR3 coding sequence is TGTGCCACCAGCAGCCAAAGGGGGATCCAAGAGACCCAGTACTTC.

The rearrangement joins TRBV6-2 or TRBV6-3 to TRBJ2-5, with 12 bases matching TRBD2. The germline V gene encodes CDR1 MNHEY and CDR2 SVGEGT. The V gene end was trimmed by 6 bases and the J gene end by 2 bases; junction bases not matched to a gene: 7. CDR3 length: 16 amino acids. DNA for the CDR3: TGTGCCAGCAGCCGTAGTCTAGCGGGGGGGCAAGAGACCCAGTACTTC. Amino acids: CASSRSLAGGQETQYF.

J is TRBJ2-3 and V is TRBV6-5, with D unresolved. The CDR3 length is 13 residues. Deletions cut 7 bases from V and 0 bases from J, with 8 bases between. Germline CDR1 is MNHEY and CDR2 is SVGAGI. The CDR3 bases are TGTGCCAGCACCCTAACTAGCACAGATACGCAGTATTTT. Protein sequence: CASTLTSTDTQYF.

This clone showed up just once. V is TRBV6-5 and J is TRBJ1-2; perhaps TRBD1 as D (6 bases). The CDR3 spans 15 residues. Germline loops: CDR1 MNHEY, CDR2 SVGAGI. V shed 2 bases and J shed 2 bases, with 12 bases lying between them. CDR3 in DNA: TGTGCCAGCAGTTACCTCCCGGACAGCAACTATGGCTACACCTTC. This codes for CASSYLPDSNYGYTF.

The chain couples TRBV27 to TRBJ2-3, with TRBD2 matching over 13 bases. CDR1 MNHEY and CDR2 SMNVEV come from the germline V gene (reference sequence). Unmatched junction bases numbered 6, after V lost 3 bases and J lost 0 bases. The CDR3 runs 18 residues. CDR3 region: CASSLGTSGVTSTDTQYF. CDR3 sequence (DNA): TGTGCCAGCAGTTTGGGGACTAGCGGGGTCACTAGCACAGATACGCAGTATTTT.

The chain carries TRBV6-5 and TRBJ2-2; 7 bases line up with TRBD2. There are 16 residues in the CDR3. V shed 4 bases, J shed 2 bases, and the junction held 7 bases outside the gene matches. Germline assignment: CDR1 MNHEY and CDR2 SVGAGI. CDR3 sequence (DNA): TGTGCCAGCAGTTTCCTCAGCGGGGACAACACCGGGGAGCTGTTTTTT. It codes for CASSFLSGDNTGELFF.

The V gene is TRBV3-1 (or the pseudogene TRBV3-2), the J gene TRBJ2-3, with TRBD1 matching 7 bases. Germline V gene sequence: CDR1 LGHDT, CDR2 YNNKEL (reference sequence). The CDR3 sequence is 20 residues long. The junction had 21 bases not matched to a gene; V was cut back by 4 bases and J by 2 bases. Written as DNA, the CDR3 is TGTGCCAGCAGCCCAGAGAGGGGGCGAAAAAGCTCGGGACACACAGATACGCAGTATTTT. Its protein is CASSPERGRKSSGHTDTQYF.

The chain uses TRBV11-2 and TRBJ1-6; TRBD1 aligns across 8 bases. V shed 5 bases, J shed 8 bases, and the junction held 5 bases outside the gene matches. There are 14 residues in the CDR3. Germline CDR1 is SGHAT and CDR2 is FQNNGV. The CDR3: CASSLQGAYSPLHF. DNA for the CDR3: TGTGCCAGCAGCCTCCAGGGGGCCTATTCACCCCTCCACTTT.

This clone was counted a few times. The V gene is TRBV18, the J gene TRBJ1-1; a possible D gene is TRBD1 (6 bases). V was pared by 3 bases and J by 7 bases, with 12 bases between. CDR1 is KGHSH and CDR2 is LQKENI in the germline V gene. This CDR3 has 13 amino acids. The CDR3 protein is CASSPFGGDEAFF. The CDR3 region has the DNA TGTGCCAGCTCACCGTTTGGGGGCGATGAAGCTTTCTTT. Full variable domain (remainder filled in from reference TRBV18 and TRBJ1-1): NAGVMQNPRHLVRRRGQEARLRCSPMKGHSHVYWYRQLPEEGLKFMVYLQKENIIDESGMPKERFSAEFPKEGPSILRIQQVVRGDSAAYFCASSPFGGDEAFFGQGTRLTVV.

The chain couples TRBV19 to TRBJ2-1, with 8 bases aligning to TRBD2. The CDR3 consists of 16 residues. From germline, CDR1 is LNHDA and CDR2 SQIVND (reference sequence). J was trimmed by 11 bases and V by 6 bases; bases with no gene match: 18. CDR3 sequence (DNA): TGTGCCAGTAGGCGAGTTAGCGGGGCGGGGGAAGGCCAGCAGTTCTTC. This codes for CASRRVSGAGEGQQFF.

The chain is built from TRBV4-1 and TRBJ1-3; possibly TRBD1 for D (5 bases). This CDR3 is built from 18 residues. Germline lookup yields CDR1 MGHRA and CDR2 YSYEKL. Trimming removed 0 bases at V and 3 bases at J, with 18 bases between. The CDR3 spells CASSQDRGGGHRGNTIYF. The CDR3 DNA reads TGCGCCAGCAGCCAAGATAGGGGTGGAGGGCACCGTGGAAACACCATATATTTT.

This clone was found once. This chain uses TRBV4-1 with TRBJ2-1; D possibly corresponds to TRBD1 (5 bases). V lost 0 bases, J lost 4 bases, and 10 bases lay in between. CDR3 size: 15 residues. Germline CDR1 is MGHRA and CDR2 is YSYEKL. CDR3 nucleotide sequence: TGCGCCAGCAGCCAAGATCAGGCAGGGTACAATGAGCAGTTCTTC. Translated: CASSQDQAGYNEQFF.

The rearrangement joins TRBV12-5 to TRBJ2-2; 9 nucleotides match TRBD2. Trimming cost V 5 bases and J 6 bases; bases outside gene matches: 4. This CDR3 comprises 14 residues. Germline V CDR1 and CDR2: LGHNT, FRNRAP. The CDR3 region has the DNA TGTGCTAGTGGTCCCGGCGGGGGGGCCGGGGAGCTGTTTTTT. Translating gives CASGPGGGAGELFF.

The CDR3 bases are TGTGCCAGCAGTTCCCCAAACAGGTTTGTGGAGCCCCAGCATTTT. The encoded protein is CASSSPNRFVEPQHF. The J gene is TRBJ1-5, the V gene TRBV28; TRBD1 is a possible D gene (5 bases). CDR1 is MDHEN, CDR2 SYDVKM, per germline. Deletions cut 4 bases from V and 8 bases from J, with 18 bases between. The CDR3 loop spans 15 amino acids.